The 15 T cell receptor beta chains below were found in one sample sequenced in a study of shared clonotypes between healthy human individuals. This table comes from immunoSEQ multiplex PCR, and its TCRdb copy is limited to in-frame clones, with some not included. The data contain millions of clones, 85% to 95% of them seen just once; the ten biggest clones take up roughly 0.13%. The sequencing input was naive CD4+ T cells sorted from blood. Subset defined: CD45RA+ positively selected. These receptors were collected from a young man in good health.

This clone was recorded only once. V is TRBV10-3 and J is TRBJ2-2, with TRBD1 as a possible D gene (6 bases). Trimming stripped 5 bases from V and 0 bases from J, with 10 bases between. Germline CDR1 is ENHRY and CDR2 is SYGVKD. This CDR3 contains 15 residues. The CDR3 DNA reads TGTGCCATCAGTAGGACAGACCCGAACACCGGGGAGCTGTTTTTT. Translated, it gives CAISRTDPNTGELFF.

V and J are TRBV12-5 and TRBJ2-1, with 7 nucleotides matching TRBD2. CDR3 length: 15 residues. Germline V gene data show CDR1 as LGHNT and CDR2 as FRNRAP. V lost 5 bases, J lost 5 bases, and 9 bases stayed unmatched. The CDR3 is CASGPPGTTNNEQFF. The CDR3 nucleotides are TGTGCTAGTGGTCCCCCAGGGACTACAAACAATGAGCAGTTCTTC.

J is TRBJ2-7 and V is TRBV7-2; 9 positions agree with TRBD1. Germline assignment: CDR1 SGHTA and CDR2 FQGNSA. This CDR3 is built from 15 residues. V lost 2 bases and J lost 5; bases outside the gene matches: 7. CDR3 sequence (DNA): TGTGCCAGCAGCTTACCGACAGGGGGTTCCCACGAGCAGTACTTC. This encodes CASSLPTGGSHEQYF.

With regard to this clone: Other DNA sequences in the same sample also yield this CDR3. This chain joins TRBV6-6 and TRBJ2-7, with D unclear. The CDR3 runs 12 residues. Between the trimmed V and J ends, which lost 2 bases and 0 bases, there was a span of 2 bases. In germline, CDR1 is MNHNY, CDR2 SVGAGI (reference sequence). Here the CDR3 DNA reads TGTGCCAGCAGTTACGTCTCCTACGAGCAGTACTTC. Translating gives CASSYVSYEQYF.

The chain links TRBV15 to TRBJ1-5; perhaps TRBD1 as D (5 bases). The length of the CDR3 is 16 residues. Trimming pared 0 bases from V and 9 bases from J, leaving 18 bases between. Germline V gives CDR1 LNHNV, CDR2 YYDKDF (reference sequence). This chain's CDR3 is CATSRDKTDPGWPQHF. The CDR3 DNA reads TGTGCCACCAGCAGAGATAAGACAGACCCGGGGTGGCCCCAGCATTTT.

The chain joins TRBV5-3 to TRBJ2-7; a weak D match, TRBD1 (5 bases). Being an ORF, TRBV5-3 has a function that is uncertain. The CDR3 consists of 14 residues. The V end was cut by 6 bases, the J end by 0 bases, with 13 bases between. Written as DNA, the CDR3 is TGTGCCAGAATCATAGGGGAAAGCTCCTACGAGCAGTACTTC. Translation gives CARIIGESSYEQYF.

The CDR3 loop reads CASRVGQLNYGYTF. In DNA form, the CDR3 reads TGTGCCAGCAGGGTGGGACAGCTCAACTATGGCTACACCTTC. The chain combines TRBV5-4 with TRBJ1-2; 7 bases are shared with TRBD1. V dropped 5 bases and J dropped 2; count of bases not matched to a gene: 6. The CDR3 loop spans 14 amino acids. CDR1 SGHNT and CDR2 YYREEE come from the germline V gene (reference sequence).

The rearrangement joins TRBV2 to TRBJ1-2; 7 positions agree with TRBD1. V lost 4 bases, J lost 8 bases, and 7 bases stayed unmatched. This CDR3 region has 13 residues. The germline V gene encodes CDR1 SNHLY and CDR2 FYNNEI. The CDR3 nucleotides are TGTGCCAGCAGTGGGGAGGGGGCTGGCGGCTACACCTTC. Amino acid sequence: CASSGEGAGGYTF.

The CDR3 protein is CASRRGNMNTEAFF. DNA for the CDR3: TGTGCCAGCAGAAGGGGGAACATGAACACTGAAGCTTTCTTT. V and J are TRBV28 and TRBJ1-1; D might be TRBD1 (6 bases). This CDR3 has 14 residues. Germline values: CDR1 MDHEN, CDR2 SYDVKM. Between the trimmed V and J ends, which lost 6 bases and 0 bases, there was a span of 11 bases. Drawing the rest from reference TRBV28 and TRBJ1-1, the complete variable domain is DVKVTQSSRYLVKRTGEKVFLECVQDMDHENMFWYRQDPGLGLRLIYFSYDVKMKEKGDIPEGYSVSREKKERFSLILESASTNQTSMYLCASRRGNMNTEAFFGQGTRLTVV.

Here the CDR3 DNA reads TGTGCCAGCTCACCACCGGTGACAGGCAACTCTGAGCAGTACTTC. It is translated as CASSPPVTGNSEQYF. The chain couples TRBV18 to TRBJ2-7; tentatively, D is TRBD1 (6 bases). Trimming stripped 0 bases from V and 7 bases from J, with 16 bases between. The CDR3 has 15 residues. Germline V CDR1 and CDR2: KGHSH, LQKENI.

The chain couples TRBV30 to TRBJ2-2; the D gene is possibly TRBD2 (6 bases). Germline values: CDR1 GTSNPN, CDR2 SVGIG (reference sequence). This CDR3 has 14 amino acids. V was pared by 3 bases and J by 2 bases, with 10 bases between. This CDR3 reads CAWRAGFNTGELFF. The CDR3 DNA sequence: TGTGCCTGGAGAGCGGGCTTTAACACCGGGGAGCTGTTTTTT.

The gene calls are TRBV6-1 and TRBJ2-1; 10 nucleotides line up with TRBD2. Germline V gives CDR1 MNHNS, CDR2 SASEGT. The ends lost 6 bases at V and 4 bases at J; junction bases unmatched: 3. The CDR3 is 14 amino acids. The CDR3 is CASRGLAEYNEQFF. Here the CDR3 DNA reads TGTGCCAGCAGAGGACTAGCGGAGTACAATGAGCAGTTCTTC.

DNA of the CDR3: TGTGCCAGCAGTTACTCGGGGGTCCGGGACAGCAGTGGCTACACCTTC. Its protein product is CASSYSGVRDSSGYTF. This chain links TRBV6-5 with TRBJ1-2; 7 bases fit TRBD1. V lost 0 bases and J lost 7; bases outside the gene matches: 11. The CDR3 extends over 16 amino acids. Germline assignment: CDR1 MNHEY and CDR2 SVGAGI.

This clone appeared many times. The chain couples TRBV28 to TRBJ1-5; D is unclear. CDR1 and CDR2 from the germline V gene are MDHEN and SYDVKM. Trimming removed 5 bases at V and 9 bases at J, with 11 bases between. The CDR3 is 12 residues long. This CDR3 reads CASSTTLGPQHF. The CDR3 coding sequence is TGTGCCAGCAGTACCACCTTAGGGCCCCAGCATTTT.

The V and J genes are TRBV15 and TRBJ1-4, with a weak D call TRBD1 (6 bases). Trimming removed 4 bases at V and 8 bases at J, with 17 bases between. CDR1 is LNHNV, CDR2 YYDKDF, per germline (reference sequence). The CDR3 runs to 15 residues. The CDR3 spells CATSIPGQAGEKLFF. CDR3 DNA: TGTGCCACCAGCATACCGGGACAAGCGGGAGAAAAACTGTTTTTT.